This TCR beta chain was identified in a study of spatial heterogeneity in lung cancer (dated by TCRdb to about 2019). Study-wide context: Beta-chain transcripts were consistently detected in greater numbers than alpha-chain transcripts, which likely reflects a higher abundance of beta-chain transcripts. In the raw uncorrected reads, each unique combination of TCR and UMI appeared more than ten times on average. The study quantitatively compared TCR alpha and beta repertoires across multiple tumor regions, matched nontumor lung and blood in non-small cell lung cancer. Nonsynonymous mutation counts, determined by whole-exome sequencing of tumor tissue, were related to features of the TCR repertoire. At surgery, both alpha and beta chains were TCR-sequenced in under 250 tumor regions, 63 to 80 matched nontumor lung samples and some 58 PBMC samples. Overall results and qualifications from the work: Confirming at a functional level the hypothesis that regional TCRs recognize regional mutations was considered to require additional single-cell paired TCR alpha and beta sequencing.

This clonotype was counted only a few times. Its binding antigen is unknown. Per-nucleotide qualities are absent, and no much larger clonotype sits a single base away. Since the library was made to target alpha chains, this beta chain is a stray read and its abundance is not meaningful. The library relied on 5' RACE. The listed sequencing device is NextSeq 500. To allow correction of PCR and sequencing errors, the TCR library protocol tagged every TCR cDNA molecule with a unique molecular identifier. Turning to the authors' computational methods: TCR identification, UMI-based error correction and CDR3 extraction were all carried out with Decombinator tools. TCRs above a frequency of 2 per 1,000, corresponding to the top 1% of the tumor frequency distribution, were defined as expanded. Renyi diversity was calculated using the R vegan package after each repertoire was subsampled 100 times to 5,000 TCRs. CDR3 similarity networks were built from amino acid triplet string-kernel similarity, with CDR3s being connected when pairwise similarity was above 0.82. The public sequencing data were trimmed at Q25 with fastp and processed into clonotypes with MiXCR by TCRdb, which kept only in-frame beta chains. Each entry merges the rows of one CDR3 protein and shows their most common DNA and genes. The authors' filters were not applied to this entry. For this sample the table gives over 1,400 distinct CDR3 sequences, of which 7.9% were detected only once. The top ten hold 10% to 13% of the sample.

Per the germline V gene, MGHRA is the CDR1 and YSYEKL is the CDR2. Its CDR3 holds 14 amino acids, cysteine through phenylalanine. The read is trimmed to its CDR3 DNA, 42 bases read in frame from base 1. The V and J ends are trimmed by 2 bases and 4 bases, leaving 11 bases between them. The time point label, read with the paper, signifies: sample taken at primary tumor resection. For TCR sequencing, whole RNA was extracted from tumor and nontumor lung tissue, or from cryopreserved PBMC samples, and no cell sorting was done. Samples were obtained from 65 to 90 patients with early-stage, untreated non-small cell lung cancer from the lung TRACERx cohort. Patients were selected for TCR sequencing only if sufficient RNA was available from at least two tumor regions. Tumor and adjacent nontumor lung specimens were reviewed by a lung pathologist before selection.

The sequence was collected from a female donor with early-stage non-small cell lung cancer. Recombination joined TRBV4-1 with TRBJ1-2; a weak D assignment points to TRBD1 (5 bases agree). Sequencing was performed on normal lung tissue next to the tumor, taken at surgery. The DNA is TGCGCCAGCAGCCAAACAGGAGGCTTCTATGGCTACACCTTC. Its product reads: CASSQTGGFYGYTF.